This T cell receptor (beta chain) stems from a study of T cells in localized non-small cell lung cancer. Findings of the study overall: Adjacent lung tissue had a median roughly 55 of the top 100 clones found in the tumor. Elevated blood T cell density was associated with longer overall survival. Uninvolved adjacent lung showed higher T cell clonality than tumor. Only one tumor region was sequenced, so heterogeneity remains possible.

The method was immunoSEQ multiplex PCR; TCRdb's version includes in-frame clones alone and lacks a portion of them. The table has about 40,000 clones, roughly 79% seen once. Remarks on this clone: Its antigen remains unknown.

J lost 3 bases, V lost 1 base, and 6 bases had no gene match. CDR3 length: 17 amino acids. CDR1 LGHNA and CDR2 YSLEER come from the germline V gene. The sequencing used peripheral blood mononuclear cells, collected before any cancer treatment. The TCR originated in a male donor at least 60 years old with stage II lung adenocarcinoma. The rearrangement joins TRBV4-3 to TRBJ2-2, with TRBD1 matching 9 bases. The CDR3 spells CASSQVVRTGDTGELFF. The CDR3 region has the DNA TGCGCCAGCAGCCAAGTCGTCCGGACAGGGGACACCGGGGAGCTGTTTTTT.